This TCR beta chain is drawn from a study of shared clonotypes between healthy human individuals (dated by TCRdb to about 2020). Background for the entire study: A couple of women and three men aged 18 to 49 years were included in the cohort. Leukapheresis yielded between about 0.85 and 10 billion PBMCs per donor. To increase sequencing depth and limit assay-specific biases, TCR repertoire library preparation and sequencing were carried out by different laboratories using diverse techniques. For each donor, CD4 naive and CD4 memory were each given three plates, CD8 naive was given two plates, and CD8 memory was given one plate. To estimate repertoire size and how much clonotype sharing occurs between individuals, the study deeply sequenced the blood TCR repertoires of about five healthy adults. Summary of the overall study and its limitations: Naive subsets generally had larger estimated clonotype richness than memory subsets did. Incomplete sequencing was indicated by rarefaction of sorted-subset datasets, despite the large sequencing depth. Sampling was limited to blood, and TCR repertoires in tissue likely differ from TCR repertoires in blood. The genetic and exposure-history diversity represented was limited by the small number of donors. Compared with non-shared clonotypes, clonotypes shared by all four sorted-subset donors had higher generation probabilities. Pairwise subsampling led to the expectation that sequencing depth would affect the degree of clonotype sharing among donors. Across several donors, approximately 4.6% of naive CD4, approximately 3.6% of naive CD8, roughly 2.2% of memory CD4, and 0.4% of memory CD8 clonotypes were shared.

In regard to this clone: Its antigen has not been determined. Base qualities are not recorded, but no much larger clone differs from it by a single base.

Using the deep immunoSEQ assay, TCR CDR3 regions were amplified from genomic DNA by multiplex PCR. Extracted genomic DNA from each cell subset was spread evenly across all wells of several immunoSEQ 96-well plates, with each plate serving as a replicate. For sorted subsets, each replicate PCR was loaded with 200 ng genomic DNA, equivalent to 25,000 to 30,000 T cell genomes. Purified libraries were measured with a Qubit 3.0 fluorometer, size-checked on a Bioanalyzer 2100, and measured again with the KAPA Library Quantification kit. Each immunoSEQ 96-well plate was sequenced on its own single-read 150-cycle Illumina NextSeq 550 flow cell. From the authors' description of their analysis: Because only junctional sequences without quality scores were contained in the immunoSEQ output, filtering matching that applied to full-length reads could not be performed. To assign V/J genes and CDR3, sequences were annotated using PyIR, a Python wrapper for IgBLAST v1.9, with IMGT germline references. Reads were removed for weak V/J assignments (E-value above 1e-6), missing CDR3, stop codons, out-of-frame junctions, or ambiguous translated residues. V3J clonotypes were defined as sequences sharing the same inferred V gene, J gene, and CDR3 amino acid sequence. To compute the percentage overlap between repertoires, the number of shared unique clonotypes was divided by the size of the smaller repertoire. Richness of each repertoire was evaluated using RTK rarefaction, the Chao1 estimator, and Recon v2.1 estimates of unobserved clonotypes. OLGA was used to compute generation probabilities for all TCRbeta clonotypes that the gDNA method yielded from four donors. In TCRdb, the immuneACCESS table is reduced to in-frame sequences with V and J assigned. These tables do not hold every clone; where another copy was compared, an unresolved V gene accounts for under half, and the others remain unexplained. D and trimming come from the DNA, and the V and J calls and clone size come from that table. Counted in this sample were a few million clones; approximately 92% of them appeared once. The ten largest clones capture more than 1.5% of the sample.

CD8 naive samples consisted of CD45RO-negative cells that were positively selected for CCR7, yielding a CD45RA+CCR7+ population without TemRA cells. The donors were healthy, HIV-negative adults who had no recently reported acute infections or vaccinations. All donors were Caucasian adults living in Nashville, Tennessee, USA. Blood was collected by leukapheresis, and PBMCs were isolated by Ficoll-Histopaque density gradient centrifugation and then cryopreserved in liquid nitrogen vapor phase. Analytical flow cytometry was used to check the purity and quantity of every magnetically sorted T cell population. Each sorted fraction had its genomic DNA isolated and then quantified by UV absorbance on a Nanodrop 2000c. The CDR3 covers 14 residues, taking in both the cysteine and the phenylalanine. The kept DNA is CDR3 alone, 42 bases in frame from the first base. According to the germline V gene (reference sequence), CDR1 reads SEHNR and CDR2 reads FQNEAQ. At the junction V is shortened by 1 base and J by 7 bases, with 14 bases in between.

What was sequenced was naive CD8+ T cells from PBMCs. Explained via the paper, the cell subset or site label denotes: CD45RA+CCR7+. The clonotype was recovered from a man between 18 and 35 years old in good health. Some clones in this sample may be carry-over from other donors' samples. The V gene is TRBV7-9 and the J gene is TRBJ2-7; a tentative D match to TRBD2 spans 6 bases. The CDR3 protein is CASSLVFSGDEQYF. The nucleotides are TGTGCCAGCAGCTTAGTCTTTTCGGGGGATGAGCAGTACTTC.